The next 10 T cell receptor beta chains were all read from a single sample in a study of cytomegalovirus exposure and HLA in healthy donors. Use of 60 Vbeta and 13 Jbeta primers characterized the PCR. Generated by immunoSEQ multiplex PCR, the TCRdb table keeps only in-frame clones and is missing some. Here the sample spans approximately 170,000 clones, roughly 76% being singletons. Sequences were obtained from PBMCs. The source is a male donor in good health and CMV-seronegative.

The gene calls are TRBV5-5 and TRBJ2-3; possibly TRBD1 for D (6 bases). This CDR3 spans 16 amino acids. The V and J ends lost 1 base and 4 bases respectively, with 16 bases between them. The V gene's germline CDR1 is SGHKS and CDR2 YYEKEE (reference sequence). In DNA, the CDR3 is TGTGCCAGCAGCTTGTTCCCAGGGGAGCCCGCAGATACGCAGTATTTT. This translates into CASSLFPGEPADTQYF.

The gene calls are TRBV11-2 and TRBJ2-3, with D perhaps TRBD2 (5 bases). CDR3 length equals 13 residues. Looked up from germline, CDR1 is SGHAT and CDR2 is FQNNGV. The germline V and J ends were trimmed by 3 bases and 6 bases, with 10 bases remaining between them. In nucleotides, the CDR3 is TGTGCCAGCAGCTTTGTGAGAGGGGATACGCAGTATTTT. Translating it yields CASSFVRGDTQYF. Filled out from reference TRBV11-2 and TRBJ2-3, the complete variable domain reads EAGVAQSPRYKIIEKRQSVAFWCNPISGHATLYWYQQILGQGPKLLIQFQNNGVVDDSQLPKDRFSAERLKGVDSTLKIQPAKLEDSAVYLCASSFVRGDTQYFGPGTRLTVL.

The CDR3 sequence is CASSRSGGVYNEQFF. CDR3 DNA sequence: TGTGCCAGTAGTAGGAGCGGGGGGGTTTACAATGAGCAGTTCTTC. The V gene is TRBV19, the J gene TRBJ2-1; 10 nucleotides line up with TRBD2. The CDR3 is 15 residues long. V trimming: 4 bases; J trimming: 4 bases; junction bases outside the gene matches: 4. Germline V gene data show CDR1 as LNHDA and CDR2 as SQIVND (reference sequence). The full variable domain, with the rest looked up from reference TRBV19 and TRBJ2-1, is DGGITQSPKYLFRKEGQNVTLSCEQNLNHDAMYWYRQDPGQGLRLIYYSQIVNDFQKGDIAEGYSVSREKKESFPLTVTSAQKNPTAFYLCASSRSGGVYNEQFFGPGTRLTVL.

This chain connects TRBV19 to TRBJ1-4, with D tentatively TRBD1 (5 bases). V was cut by 3 bases and J by 4 bases, with 18 bases left in between. This CDR3 has 17 residues. Germline V gives CDR1 LNHDA, CDR2 SQIVND (reference sequence). CDR3 nucleotide sequence: TGTGCCAGTAGTATCCGTGGAGGGACTGGCGGTAATGAAAAACTGTTTTTT. Translation: CASSIRGGTGGNEKLFF.

The gene calls are TRBV6-1 and TRBJ2-2; D might be TRBD1 (5 bases). V lost 7 bases and J 6 bases, leaving 12 bases between the germline ends. CDR1 and CDR2 (germline): MNHNS, SASEGT. The CDR3 is 13 amino acids. The chain's CDR3 is CASTLNRPGELFF. CDR3 in DNA: TGTGCCAGCACCCTGAACAGGCCCGGGGAGCTGTTTTTT.

This chain joins TRBV7-2 and TRBJ2-3, with D maybe TRBD2 (5 bases). The V end was cut by 4 bases, the J end by 0 bases, with 11 bases between. The length of the CDR3 is 15 residues. Germline V gene sequence: CDR1 SGHTA, CDR2 FQGNSA. The CDR3 DNA reads TGTGCCAGCAGCTCGGCATGGACTAGCACAGATACGCAGTATTTT. Translated: CASSSAWTSTDTQYF.

V is TRBV27 and J is TRBJ1-2; D is perhaps TRBD1 (6 bases). The V gene lost 5 bases and the J gene lost 4 bases, with 26 bases spanning the gap. This CDR3 spans 18 amino acids. CDR1 MNHEY and CDR2 SMNVEV come from the germline V gene (reference sequence). This CDR3 reads CASSPNVKGTSGIYGYTF. Here the CDR3 DNA reads TGTGCCAGCAGTCCCAACGTCAAAGGGACAAGTGGCATCTATGGCTACACCTTC.

This clone was counted a single time. The chain combines TRBV7-8 with TRBJ2-7, with 8 bases aligning to TRBD1. The CDR3 consists of 13 residues. After removal of 3 bases from V and 5 bases from J, the junction contained 3 bases not matched to a gene. Germline V gives CDR1 SGHVS, CDR2 FQNEAQ. CDR3 region: CASSFRQGNEQYF. The DNA of the CDR3 is TGTGCCAGCAGCTTTCGACAGGGGAACGAGCAGTACTTC.

This clone was detected only a few times. The chain is built from TRBV5-4 and TRBJ1-2, with D possibly being TRBD1 (6 bases). The CDR3 contains 15 residues. Germline loops: CDR1 SGHNT, CDR2 YYREEE (reference sequence). The V end lost 2 bases, the J end lost 0 bases, and 11 bases lay between the germline ends. The CDR3 spells CASSFGGQPNYGYTF. CDR3 DNA: TGTGCCAGCAGCTTCGGGGGGCAACCTAACTATGGCTACACCTTC.

The chain combines TRBV2 with TRBJ2-3; D may be TRBD2 (6 bases). Germline V CDR1 and CDR2: SNHLY, FYNNEI. The V gene lost 7 bases and the J gene lost 0 bases, with 14 bases spanning the gap. This CDR3 comprises 15 residues. The CDR3 coding sequence is TGTGCCAGCACCTGGGGGGTCCCCAGCACAGATACGCAGTATTTT. It codes for CASTWGVPSTDTQYF.